One and the same sample provided the 8 T cell receptor beta chains below, sequenced in a study of human T cells and chemical hapten exposure. TCRdb passed the RACE reads through MiXCR, listing each CDR3 protein once. The sample records around 340,000 distinct CDR3 sequences, 6% to 8.5% being singletons. Time point meaning: patch test 1, 2 weeks after DPC sensitization. This sample's treatment: therapeutic diphenylcyclopropenone sensitization with weekly scalp DPC. The specimen was whole blood, collected in connection with sensitization to the hapten diphenylcyclopropenone (DPC). The receptors shown here come from a woman between 18 and 29 years old with alopecia areata. Some clones in this sample may be carry-over from other donors' samples.

In its sample, this clonotype was seen a few times. This chain links TRBV6-2 or TRBV6-3 with TRBJ1-6; a weak D match, TRBD1 (5 bases). V shed 7 bases and J shed 10 bases, with 8 bases lying between them. The CDR3 extends over 11 amino acids. Germline V gene lookup returns CDR1 MNHEY and CDR2 SVGEGT. This CDR3 reads CASTQGSPLHF. The CDR3, as DNA: TGTGCCAGCACCCAGGGATCACCCCTCCACTTT.

Many counts were recorded for this clonotype. The chain links TRBV18 to TRBJ1-6, with 8 bases lining up with TRBD1. Trimming cost V 4 bases and J 8 bases; bases outside gene matches: 4. The CDR3 contains 14 residues. Germline V gene sequence: CDR1 KGHSH, CDR2 LQKENI. DNA of the CDR3: TGTGCCAGCTCACTCGGACAGGGCGATTCACCCCTCCACTTT. This sequence encodes CASSLGQGDSPLHF.

The rearrangement links TRBV7-9 to TRBJ2-3; D call uncertain. The CDR3 contains 13 residues. Germline lookup yields CDR1 SEHNR and CDR2 FQNEAQ (reference sequence). V gave up 11 bases and J gave up 0 bases, with 12 bases separating them. DNA for the CDR3: TGTGCCGGCTCCGGCCACAGCACAGATACGCAGTATTTT. Encoded protein: CAGSGHSTDTQYF.

This clonotype was seen a few times. The chain is built from TRBV19 and TRBJ2-1; the match to TRBD2 covers 10 bases. The V segment lost 0 bases and the J segment 6 bases; nucleotides outside the gene matches: 8. Per the germline V gene, CDR1 is LNHDA and CDR2 is SQIVND (reference sequence). The CDR3 extends over 17 amino acids. The CDR3 region has the DNA TGTGCCAGTAGTATAGATCTTGGGCTAGCGGGAGCCAATGAGCAGTTCTTC. Its protein is CASSIDLGLAGANEQFF.

This clonotype was recorded at least ten times. The rearrangement links TRBV7-9 to TRBJ2-2; weak D call: TRBD2 (7 bases). The V end lost 5 bases, the J end lost 3 bases, and 16 bases lay between the germline ends. CDR3 length: 16 residues. The germline V gene encodes CDR1 SEHNR and CDR2 FQNEAQ (reference sequence). CDR3 residues: CASSAPGGPDTGELFF. CDR3 in DNA: TGTGCCAGCAGCGCGCCCGGGGGGCCAGACACCGGGGAGCTGTTTTTT.

This chain uses TRBV9 with TRBJ1-3, with D hard to call. V was shortened by 5 bases and J by 4 bases, with 16 bases between the two germline ends. CDR3 length: 15 residues. Germline V gene data show CDR1 as SGDLS and CDR2 as YYNGEE. CDR3 nucleotides: TGTGCCAGCAGTAACGTGGCAGTGGGGGGAAACACCATATATTTT. Translation: CASSNVAVGGNTIYF.

This clonotype was seen many times. The CDR3 region is CATSDTPSGTNIQYF. The DNA for the CDR3 is TGTGCCACCAGTGACACCCCTAGCGGGACGAACATTCAGTACTTC. V gene TRBV24-1 combines with J gene TRBJ2-4, with TRBD2 identical over 9 bases. V was pared by 4 bases and J by 7 bases, with 7 bases of the junction left unmatched. The CDR3 consists of 15 residues. Germline V CDR1 and CDR2: KGHDR, SFDVKD.

This clonotype was counted between two and nine times. V gene TRBV18 combines with J gene TRBJ2-1, with a tentative D call TRBD1 (6 bases). The germline gives CDR1 KGHSH, CDR2 LQKENI. V shed 1 base and J shed 6 bases, with 19 bases lying between them. The CDR3 is 17 residues long. The CDR3 sequence: CASSPRGGPRGVNEQFF. The CDR3 bases are TGTGCCAGCTCACCACGAGGGGGACCAAGAGGGGTCAATGAGCAGTTCTTC.